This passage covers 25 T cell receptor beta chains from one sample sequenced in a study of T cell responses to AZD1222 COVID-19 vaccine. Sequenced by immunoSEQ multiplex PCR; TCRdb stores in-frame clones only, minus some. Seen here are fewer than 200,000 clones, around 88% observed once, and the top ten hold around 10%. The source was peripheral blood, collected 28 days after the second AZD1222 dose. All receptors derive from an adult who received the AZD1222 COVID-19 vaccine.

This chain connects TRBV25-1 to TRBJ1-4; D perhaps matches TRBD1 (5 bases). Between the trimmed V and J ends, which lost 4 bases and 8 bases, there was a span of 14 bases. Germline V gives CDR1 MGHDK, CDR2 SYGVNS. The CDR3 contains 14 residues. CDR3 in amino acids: CASSGGVTPEKLFF. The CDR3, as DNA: TGTGCCAGCAGTGGAGGGGTGACCCCCGAAAAACTGTTTTTT. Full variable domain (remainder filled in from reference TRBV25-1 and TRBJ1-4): EADIYQTPRYLVIGTGKKITLECSQTMGHDKMYWYQQDPGMELHLIHYSYGVNSTEKGDLSSESTVSRIRTEHFPLTLESARPSHTSQYLCASSGGVTPEKLFFGSGTQLSVL.

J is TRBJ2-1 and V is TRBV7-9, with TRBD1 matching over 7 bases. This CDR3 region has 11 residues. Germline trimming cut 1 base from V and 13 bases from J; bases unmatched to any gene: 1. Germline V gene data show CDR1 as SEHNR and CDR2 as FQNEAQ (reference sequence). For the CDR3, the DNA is TGTGCCAGCAGCTTAGACAGGGGCCAGTTCTTC. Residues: CASSLDRGQFF.

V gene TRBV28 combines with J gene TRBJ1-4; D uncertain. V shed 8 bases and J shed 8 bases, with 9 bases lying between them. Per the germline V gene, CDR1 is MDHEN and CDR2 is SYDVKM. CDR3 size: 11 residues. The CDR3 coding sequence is TGTGCCAGCCAAACGGGGGAAAAACTGTTTTTT. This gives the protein CASQTGEKLFF.

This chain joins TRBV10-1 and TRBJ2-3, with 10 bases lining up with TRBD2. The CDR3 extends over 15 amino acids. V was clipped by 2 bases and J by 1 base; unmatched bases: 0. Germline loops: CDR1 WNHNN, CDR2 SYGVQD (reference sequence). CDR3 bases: TGCGCCAGCAGTGAGCTAGCGGGGGGCACAGATACGCAGTATTTT. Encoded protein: CASSELAGGTDTQYF.

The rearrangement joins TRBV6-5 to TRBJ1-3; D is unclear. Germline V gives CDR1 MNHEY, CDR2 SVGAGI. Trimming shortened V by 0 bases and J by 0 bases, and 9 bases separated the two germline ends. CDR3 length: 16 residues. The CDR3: CASSYSTAFSGNTIYF. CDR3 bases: TGTGCCAGCAGTTACTCCACGGCTTTCTCTGGAAACACCATATATTTT.

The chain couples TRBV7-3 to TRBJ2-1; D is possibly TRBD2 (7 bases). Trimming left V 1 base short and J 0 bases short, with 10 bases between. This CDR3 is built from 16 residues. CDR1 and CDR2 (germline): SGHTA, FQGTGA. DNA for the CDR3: TGTGCCAGCAGCTTAAGAGGGGGGGACTCCTACAATGAGCAGTTCTTC. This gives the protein CASSLRGGDSYNEQFF.

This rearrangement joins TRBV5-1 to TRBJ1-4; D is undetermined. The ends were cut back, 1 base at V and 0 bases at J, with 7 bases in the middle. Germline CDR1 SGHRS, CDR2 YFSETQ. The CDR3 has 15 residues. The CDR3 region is CASSLTTTTNEKLFF. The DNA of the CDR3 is TGCGCCAGCAGCTTGACGACAACAACTAATGAAAAACTGTTTTTT. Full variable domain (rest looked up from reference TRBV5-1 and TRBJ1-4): KAGVTQTPRYLIKTRGQQVTLSCSPISGHRSVSWYQQTPGQGLQFLFEYFSETQRNKGNFPGRFSGRQFSNSRSEMNVSTLELGDSALYLCASSLTTTTNEKLFFGSGTQLSVL.

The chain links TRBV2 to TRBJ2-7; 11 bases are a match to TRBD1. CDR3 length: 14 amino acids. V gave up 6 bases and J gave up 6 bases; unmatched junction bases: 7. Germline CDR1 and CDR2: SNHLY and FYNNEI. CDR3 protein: CASSRDRGLSEQYF. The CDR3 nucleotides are TGTGCCAGCAGCCGGGACAGGGGGTTATCCGAGCAGTACTTC.

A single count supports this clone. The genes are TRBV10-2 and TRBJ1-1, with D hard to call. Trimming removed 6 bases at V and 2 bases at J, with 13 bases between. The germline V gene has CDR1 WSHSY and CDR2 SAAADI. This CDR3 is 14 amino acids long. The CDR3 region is CASSPDTLNTEAFF. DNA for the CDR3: TGCGCCAGCAGCCCCGACACGCTCAACACTGAAGCTTTCTTT.

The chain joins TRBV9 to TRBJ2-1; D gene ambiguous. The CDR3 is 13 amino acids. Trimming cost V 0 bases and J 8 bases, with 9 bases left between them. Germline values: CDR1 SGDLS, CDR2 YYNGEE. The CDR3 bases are TGTGCCAGCAGCGTAGATCTAGATTATGAGCAGTTCTTC. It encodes CASSVDLDYEQFF.

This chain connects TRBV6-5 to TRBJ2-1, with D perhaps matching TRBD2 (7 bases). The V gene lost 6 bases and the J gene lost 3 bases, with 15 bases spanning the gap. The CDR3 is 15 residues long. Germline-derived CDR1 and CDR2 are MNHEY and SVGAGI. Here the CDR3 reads CASRQGGAGYNEQFF. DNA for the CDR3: TGTGCCAGCAGACAAGGGGGGGCAGGCTACAATGAGCAGTTCTTC.

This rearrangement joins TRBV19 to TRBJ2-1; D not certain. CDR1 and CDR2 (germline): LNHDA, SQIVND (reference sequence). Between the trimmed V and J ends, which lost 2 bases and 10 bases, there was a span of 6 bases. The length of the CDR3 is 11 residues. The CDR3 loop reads CASSIRYEQFF. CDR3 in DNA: TGTGCCAGTAGTATACGGTACGAGCAGTTCTTC.

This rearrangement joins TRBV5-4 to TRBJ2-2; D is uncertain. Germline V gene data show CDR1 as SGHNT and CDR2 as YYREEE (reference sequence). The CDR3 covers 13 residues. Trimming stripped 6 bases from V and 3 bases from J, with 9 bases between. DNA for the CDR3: TGTGCCAGCACCCTGTCGGACACCGGGGAGCTGTTTTTT. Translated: CASTLSDTGELFF.

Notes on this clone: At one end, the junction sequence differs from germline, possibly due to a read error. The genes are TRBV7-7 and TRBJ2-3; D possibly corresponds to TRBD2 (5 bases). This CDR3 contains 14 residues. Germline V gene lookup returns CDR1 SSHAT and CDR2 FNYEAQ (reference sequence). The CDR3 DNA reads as TGTGCTAGCAGCTTAGAACTGGGAGCAGATACGCAGTATTTT. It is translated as CASSLELGADTQYF.

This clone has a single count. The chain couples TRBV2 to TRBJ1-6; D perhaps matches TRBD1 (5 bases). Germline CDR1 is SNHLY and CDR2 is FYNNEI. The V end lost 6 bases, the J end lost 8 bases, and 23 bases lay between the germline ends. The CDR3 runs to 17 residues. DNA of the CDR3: TGTGCCAGCAGGAGGGGACGGGCGGGTAGTGTCGATTCACCCCTCCACTTT. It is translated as CASRRGRAGSVDSPLHF.

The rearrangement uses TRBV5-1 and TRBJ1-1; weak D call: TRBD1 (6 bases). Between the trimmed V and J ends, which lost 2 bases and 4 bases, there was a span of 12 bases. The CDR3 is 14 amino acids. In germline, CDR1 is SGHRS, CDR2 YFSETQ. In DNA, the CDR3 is TGCGCCAGCAGCTTCACACAGGGATCCACTGAAGCTTTCTTT. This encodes CASSFTQGSTEAFF.

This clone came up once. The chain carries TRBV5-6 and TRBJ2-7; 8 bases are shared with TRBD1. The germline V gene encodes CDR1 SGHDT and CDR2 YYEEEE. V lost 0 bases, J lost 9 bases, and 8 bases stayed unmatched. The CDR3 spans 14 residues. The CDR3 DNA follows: TGTGCCAGCAGCTTGGCCGGGACAGGAGGGAGGCAGTACTTC. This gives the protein CASSLAGTGGRQYF. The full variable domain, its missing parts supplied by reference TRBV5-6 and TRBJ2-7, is DAGVTQSPTHLIKTRGQQVTLRCSPKSGHDTVSWYQQALGQGPQFIFQYYEEEERQRGNFPDRFSGHQFPNYSSELNVNALLLGDSALYLCASSLAGTGGRQYFGPGTRLTVT.

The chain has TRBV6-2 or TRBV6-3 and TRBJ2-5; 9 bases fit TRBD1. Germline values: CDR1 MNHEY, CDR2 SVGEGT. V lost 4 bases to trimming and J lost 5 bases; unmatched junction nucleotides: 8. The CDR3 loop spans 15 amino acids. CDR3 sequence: CASSSRGQGLETQYF. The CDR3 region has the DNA TGTGCCAGCAGTTCGAGAGGACAGGGGCTGGAGACCCAGTACTTC.

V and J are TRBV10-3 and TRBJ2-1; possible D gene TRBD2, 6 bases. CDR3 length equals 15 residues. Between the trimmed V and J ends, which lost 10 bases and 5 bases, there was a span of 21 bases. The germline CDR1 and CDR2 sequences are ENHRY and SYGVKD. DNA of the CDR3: TGTGCCACCGCGCCCGGGAAAAGCGGGCACAATGAGCAGTTCTTC. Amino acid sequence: CATAPGKSGHNEQFF.

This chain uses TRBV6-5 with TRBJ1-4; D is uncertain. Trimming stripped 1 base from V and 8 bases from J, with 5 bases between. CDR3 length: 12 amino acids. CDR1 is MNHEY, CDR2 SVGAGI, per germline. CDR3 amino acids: CASSYLSEKLFF. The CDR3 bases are TGTGCCAGCAGTTACTTGTCGGAAAAACTGTTTTTT.

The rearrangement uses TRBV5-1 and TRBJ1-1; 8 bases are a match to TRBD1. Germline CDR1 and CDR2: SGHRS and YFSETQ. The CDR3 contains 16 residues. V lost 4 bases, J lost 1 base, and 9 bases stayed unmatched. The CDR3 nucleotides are TGCGCCAGCAGCCGAAGTGGACAGGGCGGGAACACTGAAGCTTTCTTT. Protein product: CASSRSGQGGNTEAFF.

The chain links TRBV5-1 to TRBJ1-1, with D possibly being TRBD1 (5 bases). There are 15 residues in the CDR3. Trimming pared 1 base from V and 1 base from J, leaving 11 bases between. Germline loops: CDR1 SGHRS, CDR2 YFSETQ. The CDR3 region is CASSLYGARNTEAFF. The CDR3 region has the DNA TGCGCCAGCAGCTTGTATGGGGCAAGGAACACTGAAGCTTTCTTT.

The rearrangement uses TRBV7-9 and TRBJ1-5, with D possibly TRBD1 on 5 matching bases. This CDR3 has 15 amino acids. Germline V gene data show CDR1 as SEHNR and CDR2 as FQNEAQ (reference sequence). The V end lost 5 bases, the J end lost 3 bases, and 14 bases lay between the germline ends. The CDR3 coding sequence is TGTGCCAGCAGCCGGGGGTCGGGGGTCAATCAGCCCCAGCATTTT. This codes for CASSRGSGVNQPQHF.

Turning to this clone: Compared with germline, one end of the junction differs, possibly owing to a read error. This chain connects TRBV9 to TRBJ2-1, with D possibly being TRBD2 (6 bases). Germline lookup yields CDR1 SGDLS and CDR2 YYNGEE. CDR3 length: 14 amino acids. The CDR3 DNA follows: TGTGCCAGTACTGGAGGGATATCCTACGATGAGCAGTTCTTC. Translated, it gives CASTGGISYDEQFF.

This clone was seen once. This CDR3 is CASSFSGDGYTF. CDR3 DNA: TGTGCCAGCAGTTTCTCAGGGGACGGCTACACCTTC. The gene calls are TRBV12-3 or TRBV12-4 and TRBJ1-2; perhaps TRBD1 as D (6 bases). Trimming stripped 3 bases from V and 8 bases from J, with 10 bases between. The CDR3 runs to 12 residues.